This T cell receptor (beta chain) was retrieved from a study of T cells in localized non-small cell lung cancer. The CDR3 runs 13 residues. CDR1 is SQVTM, CDR2 ANQGSEA, per germline. The V gene end was trimmed by 7 bases and the J gene end by 3 bases; junction bases not matched to a gene: 5. Assay: immunoSEQ multiplex PCR; the TCRdb copy retains only in-frame clones and omits some. Among tens of thousands of clones listed, about four fifths were seen once. This clone showed up just once. As yet, its antigen is unknown. Study findings and constraints: Paired adjacent lung recovered a median roughly 54 of the top 100 tumor clones.

The chain links TRBV29-1 to TRBJ2-1, with TRBD1 matching over 8 bases. The TCR comes from a male donor older than 55 with stage III squamous cell lung carcinoma. The sample here was peripheral blood, taken before any cancer treatment. The CDR3 loop is CSGSGTGYNEQFF. The CDR3 nucleotides are TGCAGCGGATCCGGGACAGGCTACAATGAGCAGTTCTTC.